Presented here are 22 T cell receptor beta chains from one specimen sequenced in a study of spatial heterogeneity in lung cancer. Findings and limits, study-wide: The number of expanded tumor alpha and beta chains correlated with mutation number.

Indicated time point: sample taken at primary tumor resection. MiXCR, run by TCRdb on the 5' RACE reads, gives a single entry per CDR3 protein. Of approximately 4,900 distinct CDR3 sequences listed, around 14% are singletons. Antigen specificity for these receptors is unknown. Here the sequenced sample was lung tumor tissue, taken at surgery. These receptor sequences come from a female donor with early-stage non-small cell lung cancer.

In its sample, this clonotype is medium-sized (0.01 to 0.1%). This chain's CDR3 is CASGPGTGVNTEAFF. CDR3 nucleotide sequence: TGTGCTAGTGGTCCCGGAACAGGGGTCAACACTGAAGCTTTCTTT. This chain links TRBV12-5 with TRBJ1-1; TRBD1 matches 7 bases. CDR1 and CDR2 from the germline V gene are LGHNT and FRNRAP. V lost 5 bases and J lost 2; bases outside the gene matches: 8. The CDR3 covers 15 residues.

The V and J genes are TRBV2 and TRBJ1-1; 7 bases map to TRBD1. Unmatched junction bases numbered 11, after V lost 9 bases and J lost 4 bases. CDR1 and CDR2 (germline): SNHLY, FYNNEI. The CDR3 runs 14 residues. Here the CDR3 DNA reads TGTGCCAGACTAGACAGGGCCAAGGGCACTGAAGCTTTCTTT. Protein: CARLDRAKGTEAFF. The variable domain in full, completed from reference TRBV2 and TRBJ1-1, reads EPEVTQTPSHQVTQMGQEVILRCVPISNHLYFYWYRQILGQKVEFLVSFYNNEISEKSEIFDDQFSVERPDGSNFTLKIRSTKLEDSAMYFCARLDRAKGTEAFFGQGTRLTVV.

The chain combines TRBV5-1 with TRBJ1-4; TRBD1 matches 9 bases. This CDR3 spans 16 amino acids. Per the germline V gene, CDR1 is SGHRS and CDR2 is YFSETQ. After removal of 3 bases from V and 4 bases from J, the junction contained 7 bases not matched to a gene. In DNA, the CDR3 is TGCGCCAGCAGCTGGGGACAGGGTGTCAGTAATGAAAAACTGTTTTTT. Translation gives CASSWGQGVSNEKLFF. The full variable domain, rest sourced from reference TRBV5-1 and TRBJ1-4, is KAGVTQTPRYLIKTRGQQVTLSCSPISGHRSVSWYQQTPGQGLQFLFEYFSETQRNKGNFPGRFSGRQFSNSRSEMNVSTLELGDSALYLCASSWGQGVSNEKLFFGSGTQLSVL.

The genes are TRBV5-1 and TRBJ1-4, with D possibly being TRBD1 (5 bases). The ends were cut back, 0 bases at V and 8 bases at J, with 11 bases in the middle. The germline CDR1 and CDR2 sequences are SGHRS and YFSETQ. The CDR3 runs 14 residues. CDR3 nucleotide sequence: TGCGCCAGCAGCTTGGAGCAGGGTCAAGAAAAACTGTTTTTT. Residues: CASSLEQGQEKLFF. The entire variable domain, with the rest obtained from reference TRBV5-1 and TRBJ1-4, is as follows: KAGVTQTPRYLIKTRGQQVTLSCSPISGHRSVSWYQQTPGQGLQFLFEYFSETQRNKGNFPGRFSGRQFSNSRSEMNVSTLELGDSALYLCASSLEQGQEKLFFGSGTQLSVL.

This clonotype has at least ten counts. V gene TRBV29-1 combines with J gene TRBJ1-1, with D hard to call. From germline, CDR1 is SQVTM and CDR2 ANQGSEA. V lost 7 bases and J 1 base, leaving 13 bases between the germline ends. The CDR3 totals 13 residues. CDR3 sequence: CSAKDNQNTEAFF. CDR3 nucleotides: TGCAGCGCTAAGGATAACCAGAACACTGAAGCTTTCTTT.

This clonotype was recorded many times. This chain links TRBV19 with TRBJ2-5; possibly TRBD2 for D (6 bases). The CDR3 contains 14 residues. The germline CDR1 and CDR2 sequences are LNHDA and SQIVND (reference sequence). V gave up 5 bases and J gave up 4 bases, with 14 bases separating them. The CDR3 here is CASSPRGGPETQYF. In DNA, the CDR3 is TGTGCCAGTAGTCCCCGGGGAGGACCAGAGACCCAGTACTTC. Combining the CDR3 with reference TRBV19 and TRBJ2-5 gives the whole variable domain DGGITQSPKYLFRKEGQNVTLSCEQNLNHDAMYWYRQDPGQGLRLIYYSQIVNDFQKGDIAEGYSVSREKKESFPLTVTSAQKNPTAFYLCASSPRGGPETQYFGPGTRLLVL.

In this sample, this clonotype turned up many times. The CDR3 DNA reads as TGTGCCAGCTCAGGACAGGGAGACACCGGGGAGCTGTTTTTT. This translates into CASSGQGDTGELFF. The V call is TRBV18, the J call TRBJ2-2; 8 bases are a match to TRBD1. In germline, CDR1 is KGHSH, CDR2 LQKENI. The CDR3 is 14 amino acids. V dropped 5 bases and J dropped 3; count of bases not matched to a gene: 2.

By sample share, this clonotype is medium-sized (0.01 to 0.1%). One end of the junction does not line up with germline, which may come from a read error. This sequence joins TRBV5-4 and TRBJ2-2; TRBD2 might be the D (5 bases). CDR1 and CDR2 from the germline V gene are SGHNT and YYREEE (reference sequence). CDR3 length: 16 residues. As DNA, the CDR3 is TGTGCCAGCACCCCCAAGGAGCGGTTGAACTCCGGGGAGCTGTTTTTT. Protein: CASTPKERLNSGELFF. Full variable domain (outside the CDR3, taken from reference TRBV5-4 and TRBJ2-2): ETGVTQSPTHLIKTRGQQVTLRCSSQSGHNTVSWYQQALGQGPQFIFQYYREEENGRGNFPPRFSGLQFPNYSSELNVNALELDDSALYLCASTPKERLNSGELFFGEGSRLTVL.

This clonotype is judged medium-sized. This chain's CDR3 is CASSSRQVTEAFF. The CDR3, as DNA: TGTGCCAGCAGCTCTCGACAGGTGACTGAAGCTTTCTTT. The chain employs TRBV7-9 and TRBJ1-1, with D perhaps TRBD1 (6 bases). The V end lost 4 bases, the J end lost 5 bases, and 11 bases lay between the germline ends. Germline CDR1 SEHNR, CDR2 FQNEAQ (reference sequence). This CDR3 is 13 amino acids long.

This clonotype ranks as medium-sized. V gene TRBV27 combines with J gene TRBJ1-2; 11 bases align to TRBD1. The CDR3 length is 15 residues. Germline CDR1 is MNHEY and CDR2 is SMNVEV (reference sequence). The trim removed 6 bases at V and 4 bases at J, leaving 7 bases unmatched. The CDR3, as DNA: TGTGCCAGCAGGCGGGACAGGGGGGAAGGCTATGGCTACACCTTC. Protein sequence: CASRRDRGEGYGYTF.

This clonotype is judged medium-sized. The V and J genes are TRBV5-4 and TRBJ2-3; D assignment may be TRBD1 or TRBD2 (6 bases each). Germline V gene data show CDR1 as SGHNT and CDR2 as YYREEE (reference sequence). The CDR3 spans 14 residues. The ends were cut back, 4 bases at V and 2 bases at J, with 11 bases in the middle. For the CDR3, the DNA is TGTGCCAGCAGCCCGGGGGCTGACACAGATACGCAGTATTTT. Translating it yields CASSPGADTDTQYF.

This clonotype is labeled medium-sized (0.01 to 0.1%). V usage is TRBV2 and J usage is TRBJ2-5, with D maybe TRBD1 (6 bases). Germline V gene sequence: CDR1 SNHLY, CDR2 FYNNEI. Trimming left V 7 bases short and J 5 bases short, with 11 bases between. The CDR3 length is 12 residues. CDR3 amino acids: CASKQGKETQYF. The CDR3 DNA reads as TGTGCCAGCAAGCAGGGGAAGGAGACCCAGTACTTC.

By share, this clonotype ranks as medium-sized (0.01 to 0.1%). The J gene is TRBJ1-6, the V gene TRBV20-1; D possibly corresponds to TRBD1 (5 bases). CDR3 size: 14 residues. Germline CDR1 and CDR2: DFQATT and SNEGSKA (reference sequence). Trimming took off 0 bases at V and 8 bases at J, with 11 bases between the two ends. The CDR3 nucleotides are TGCAGTGCTAGAGACGGGGGGTTTGATTCACCCCTCCACTTT. This codes for CSARDGGFDSPLHF.

This clonotype was counted a few times. The chain joins TRBV7-3 to TRBJ2-3; D uncertain. Trimming took 4 bases from V and 2 from J, leaving 22 bases between them. This CDR3 spans 18 amino acids. Germline CDR1 SGHTA, CDR2 FQGTGA. In DNA, the CDR3 is TGTGCCAGCAGCTCGCCCGAGGACCCCTCCGTTTACACAGATACGCAGTATTTT. It yields the protein CASSSPEDPSVYTDTQYF.

The V and J genes are TRBV25-1 and TRBJ2-1; tentative D call: TRBD2 (5 bases). The CDR3 covers 14 residues. The V gene's germline CDR1 is MGHDK and CDR2 SYGVNS. V was clipped by 4 bases and J by 10 bases, with 17 bases between them. The CDR3: CASSGLRPGWEQFF. CDR3 nucleotide sequence: TGTGCCAGCAGTGGGCTCCGCCCGGGGTGGGAGCAGTTCTTC.

This clonotype is categorized as large (0.1 to 1%). The gene calls are TRBV20-1 and TRBJ2-1; maybe TRBD2 (6 bases). With 2 bases removed from V and 7 bases from J, the gap between germline ends came to 12 bases. The CDR3 has 13 residues. Per germline, CDR1 DFQATT and CDR2 SNEGSKA (reference sequence). The CDR3 bases are TGCAGTGCTAGACCCGGGGGAGTAAATGAGCAGTTCTTC. Its translation is CSARPGGVNEQFF.

This clonotype is labeled large (0.1 to 1%). This chain links TRBV29-1 with TRBJ1-1, with D uncertain. Germline loops: CDR1 SQVTM, CDR2 ANQGSEA. CDR3 size: 12 residues. Trimming left V 4 bases short and J 3 bases short, with 9 bases between. DNA for the CDR3: TGCAGCGTTGGGGTAGGGTACACTGAAGCTTTCTTT. Its protein is CSVGVGYTEAFF.

This clonotype is medium-sized (0.01 to 0.1%). The rearrangement joins TRBV20-1 to TRBJ1-1; a weak D match, TRBD1 (5 bases). This CDR3 region has 12 residues. Trimming cost V 2 bases and J 3 bases, with 7 bases left between them. Germline V gives CDR1 DFQATT, CDR2 SNEGSKA (reference sequence). CDR3 residues: CSARSRDTEAFF. The CDR3 DNA follows: TGCAGTGCTAGAAGCAGGGACACTGAAGCTTTCTTT.

By proportion, this clonotype is medium-sized. J is TRBJ1-5 and V is TRBV19; tentative D call: TRBD1 (6 bases). Looked up from germline, CDR1 is LNHDA and CDR2 is SQIVND (reference sequence). Trimming shortened V by 6 bases and J by 0 bases, and 21 bases separated the two germline ends. The CDR3 length is 18 residues. The CDR3: CASSDDRITLYSNQPQHF. CDR3 nucleotide sequence: TGTGCCAGTAGCGACGACAGGATTACTCTTTATAGCAATCAGCCCCAGCATTTT.

The chain links TRBV11-3 to TRBJ2-7; TRBD2 might be the D (5 bases). The CDR3 totals 13 residues. The V gene's germline CDR1 is SGHNT and CDR2 YENEEA. V was trimmed by 1 base and J by 5 bases, leaving 9 bases between them. The CDR3 spells CASSLGERDEQYF. The CDR3, as DNA: TGTGCCAGCAGCTTAGGGGAGAGGGACGAGCAGTACTTC.

This clonotype was detected ten times or more. The J gene is TRBJ2-3, the V gene TRBV14; 7 bases are shared with TRBD2. V was pared by 2 bases and J by 4 bases, with 15 bases of the junction left unmatched. Per germline, CDR1 SGHDN and CDR2 FVKESK. The CDR3 runs 18 residues. The CDR3 DNA is TGTGCCAGCAGCCAATTCCCCGCTTCCGGGACTACAGCAGATACGCAGTATTTT. Protein: CASSQFPASGTTADTQYF.

The chain recombines TRBV10-2 with TRBJ1-5; 7 positions agree with TRBD1. V shed 6 bases and J 11 bases; nucleotides not matched to a gene: 13. Germline CDR1 and CDR2: WSHSY and SAAADI. The CDR3 runs to 14 residues. The chain's CDR3 is CASRETGDQRAQHF. The CDR3 bases are TGCGCCAGCAGGGAAACAGGGGACCAAAGAGCCCAGCATTTT.